The next 9 T cell receptor beta chains were all read from a single sample in a study of T cells in Graves' hyperthyroidism and ophthalmopathy. Amplified regions were TCR beta CDR3 sequences from RNA transcripts. A set of HTBI primers served as the primers for a first-round RT-PCR of the TCR CDR3. TCRdb redid the calling of the multiplex PCR reads with MiXCR, one entry per CDR3 protein. Of 450,000 to 650,000 distinct CDR3 sequences listed, 20% to 25% were seen once; the top ten hold about 26%. The sequenced sample was blood. The receptor source for this set is a man in his late teens or twenties with Graves' hyperthyroidism.

This clonotype was observed at least ten times. This chain uses TRBV12-3 or TRBV12-4 with TRBJ1-5; 9 bases are shared with TRBD1. Germline trimming cut 4 bases from V and 1 base from J; bases unmatched to any gene: 5. This CDR3 spans 16 amino acids. In DNA, the CDR3 is TGTGCCAGCAGTTCTCCGGGACAGGGAAGCAATCAGCCCCAGCATTTT. This encodes CASSSPGQGSNQPQHF.

Concerning this clonotype itself: Just one base apart from a much larger clone, this may be a read error. The rearrangement links TRBV2 to TRBJ1-5; tentatively, D is TRBD1 (6 bases). Germline CDR1 and CDR2: SNHLY and FYNNEI. V was shortened by 7 bases and J by 3 bases, with 10 bases between the two germline ends. CDR3 length equals 13 residues. Here the CDR3 reads CASTTGANQPQHF. The CDR3 DNA follows: TGTGCCAGCACCACGGGGGCCAATCAGCCCCAGCATTTT.

This clonotype was seen at least ten times. The gene calls are TRBV18 and TRBJ2-7; D ambiguous. Trimming cost V 0 bases and J 1 base, with 4 bases left between them. CDR1 is KGHSH, CDR2 LQKENI, per germline. The CDR3 is 13 residues long. The CDR3 region is CASSPPDSYEQYF. The CDR3 nucleotides are TGTGCCAGCTCACCACCCGATTCCTACGAGCAGTACTTC.

This clonotype was observed at least ten times. The chain joins TRBV24-1 to TRBJ2-5, with 7 positions matching TRBD1. Germline trimming cut 3 bases from V and 7 bases from J; bases unmatched to any gene: 4. Germline values: CDR1 KGHDR, CDR2 SFDVKD. CDR3 length: 13 amino acids. CDR3 region: CATSDPDRVTQYF. In DNA, the CDR3 is TGTGCCACCAGTGATCCCGACAGGGTGACCCAGTACTTC.

This clonotype showed up many times. The V call is TRBV6-1, the J call TRBJ1-5, with D unclear. The CDR3 loop spans 15 amino acids. Trimming took off 4 bases at V and 0 bases at J, with 10 bases between the two ends. CDR1 is MNHNS and CDR2 is SASEGT in the germline V gene. CDR3: CASSGAPPSNQPQHF. The CDR3 nucleotides read TGTGCCAGCAGTGGGGCACCTCCTAGCAATCAGCCCCAGCATTTT.

This clonotype has ten or more counts. The V call is TRBV11-2, the J call TRBJ2-7; the match to TRBD1 covers 7 bases. Germline-derived CDR1 and CDR2 are SGHAT and FQNNGV. The CDR3 contains 15 residues. V shed 1 base, J shed 1 base, and the junction held 4 bases outside the gene matches. CDR3 sequence (DNA): TGTGCCAGCAGCTTAGGTTGGACAGGATCCTACGAGCAGTACTTC. It is translated as CASSLGWTGSYEQYF.

This clonotype was observed at least ten times. V usage is TRBV20-1 and J usage is TRBJ2-7; D is possibly TRBD2 (6 bases). Germline V gene data show CDR1 as DFQATT and CDR2 as SNEGSKA (reference sequence). The V gene lost 8 bases and the J gene lost 5 bases, with 16 bases spanning the gap. The CDR3 spans 12 residues. The CDR3 DNA reads TGCAGTACCGGTGGAGGGTCCCACGAGCAGTACTTC. Its protein product is CSTGGGSHEQYF.

The chain combines TRBV6-1 with TRBJ1-5, with TRBD1 matching 7 bases. The CDR3 has 17 residues. Per germline, CDR1 MNHNS and CDR2 SASEGT. V lost 6 bases to trimming and J lost 0 bases; unmatched junction nucleotides: 11. In DNA, the CDR3 is TGTGCCAGCAGCCCCTGGGGAGGGGGCCGTAGCAATCAGCCCCAGCATTTT. Amino acid sequence: CASSPWGGGRSNQPQHF.

The chain combines TRBV28 with TRBJ2-7, with D unresolved. Trimming pared 3 bases from V and 2 bases from J, leaving 23 bases between. Germline V lookup: CDR1 MDHEN, CDR2 SYDVKM. CDR3 length: 18 amino acids. CDR3 DNA sequence: TGTGCCAGCAGTTTTACCCCCGGCGACGCCTCTCCCCCCTACGAGCAGTACTTC. Protein sequence: CASSFTPGDASPPYEQYF.